This T cell receptor (beta chain) was identified in a study of human T cells and chemical hapten exposure. On the study more broadly: Mostly female patients had alopecia areata, totalis or universalis. Slight volume differences across pooled libraries mainly accounted for varying per-sample TCR yields.

This clonotype has at least ten counts. V was clipped by 5 bases and J by 2 bases; unmatched bases: 5. From germline, CDR1 is LNHDA and CDR2 SQIVND (reference sequence). This CDR3 spans 14 amino acids. The time point: pre-sensitization, week 0. The treatment: therapeutic diphenylcyclopropenone sensitization with weekly scalp DPC. Samples of blood were obtained prior to the application of each patch test. Individual cDNA molecules had unique molecular identifiers attached to them by the library. MiXCR, run by TCRdb on the RACE reads, gives a single entry per CDR3 protein. The sample contains tens of thousands of distinct CDR3 sequences, 11% of which appear only once.

This chain uses TRBV19 with TRBJ1-1, with 7 bases fitting TRBD1. The sequence came from a woman aged 35 to 49 with alopecia areata. Some clones in this sample may be carry-over from other donors' samples. The sample in question was whole blood, obtained in connection with sensitization to the hapten diphenylcyclopropenone (DPC). The chain's CDR3 is CASSFDRVNTEAFF. The DNA of the CDR3 is TGTGCCAGTAGTTTTGACAGGGTAAACACTGAAGCTTTCTTT.